The 28 T cell receptor beta chains in this list originate from one sample, sequenced in a study of shared clonotypes between healthy human individuals. Sequencing used immunoSEQ multiplex PCR; TCRdb keeps in-frame clones, though not all of them. The sample comprises about 2.3 million clones, 85% to 95% of which are singletons, and approximately 0.39% rests with the top ten. The specimen sequenced was naive CD4+ T cells from PBMCs. The sample's subset: CD45RA+ positively selected. Source of these receptors: a man between 18 and 29 years old in good health. Some clones in this sample may be carry-over from other donors' samples.

The rearrangement joins TRBV6-1 to TRBJ1-5, with D unclear. V dropped 1 base and J dropped 4 bases, with 8 bases sitting between them. The CDR3 spans 14 residues. CDR1 is MNHNS, CDR2 SASEGT, per germline. CDR3 sequence: CASSEGAINQPQHF. CDR3 nucleotides: TGTGCCAGCAGTGAAGGGGCCATTAATCAGCCCCAGCATTTT.

This rearrangement joins TRBV7-2 to TRBJ1-2, with 8 nucleotides matching TRBD1. The CDR3 length is 16 residues. CDR1 is SGHTA and CDR2 is FQGNSA in the germline V gene. V lost 1 base to trimming and J lost 8 bases; unmatched junction nucleotides: 12. This CDR3 is CASSLGGLDRAGGYTF. The DNA for the CDR3 is TGTGCCAGCAGCTTAGGGGGGCTGGACAGGGCCGGGGGCTACACCTTC.

The chain links TRBV30 to TRBJ1-2, with a weak D call TRBD1 (6 bases). The V gene lost 3 bases and the J gene lost 9 bases, with 17 bases spanning the gap. The CDR3 sequence is 13 residues long. Germline V gene sequence: CDR1 GTSNPN, CDR2 SVGIG (reference sequence). CDR3 nucleotide sequence: TGTGCCTGGAGGGGACTCCCGGGACAAAGCTACACCTTC. It codes for CAWRGLPGQSYTF.

The rearrangement links TRBV2 to TRBJ2-7; TRBD1 matches at 7 bases. CDR1 is SNHLY, CDR2 FYNNEI, per germline. V lost 3 bases, J lost 2 bases, and 4 bases stayed unmatched. The CDR3 runs 14 residues. The CDR3 spells CASSEGDRPYEQYF. In DNA form, the CDR3 reads TGTGCCAGCAGTGAGGGGGACAGACCCTACGAGCAGTACTTC. Full variable domain (rest looked up from reference TRBV2 and TRBJ2-7): EPEVTQTPSHQVTQMGQEVILRCVPISNHLYFYWYRQILGQKVEFLVSFYNNEISEKSEIFDDQFSVERPDGSNFTLKIRSTKLEDSAMYFCASSEGDRPYEQYFGPGTRLTVT.

The rearrangement joins TRBV7-2 to TRBJ2-5; the D is unclear. The CDR3 consists of 16 residues. The V gene lost 2 bases and the J gene lost 5 bases, with 18 bases spanning the gap. In germline, CDR1 is SGHTA, CDR2 FQGNSA. The CDR3 spells CASSLMVALSQETQYF. DNA of the CDR3: TGTGCCAGCAGCTTAATGGTAGCTTTGTCTCAGGAGACCCAGTACTTC.

The rearrangement links TRBV11-2 to TRBJ2-7; TRBD2 aligns across 8 bases. The V gene's germline CDR1 is SGHAT and CDR2 FQNNGV. V shed 6 bases and J 4 bases; nucleotides not matched to a gene: 11. The CDR3 runs to 15 residues. The CDR3 DNA reads TGTGCCAGCAGTCACGGGGCTAGCGGGCCTTACGAGCAGTACTTC. It translates to CASSHGASGPYEQYF.

With respect to this clone: Other nucleotide sequences from this sample produce the same CDR3. The chain combines TRBV6-5 with TRBJ2-6; no firm D call. The V and J ends lost 6 bases and 0 bases respectively, with 3 bases between them. CDR1 is MNHEY, CDR2 SVGAGI, per germline. The CDR3 runs to 13 residues. CDR3 loop: CASRVSGANVLTF. Written as DNA, the CDR3 is TGTGCCAGCAGAGTCTCTGGGGCCAACGTCCTGACTTTC.

The rearrangement uses TRBV28 and TRBJ1-4; D remains unclear. Germline V gene lookup returns CDR1 MDHEN and CDR2 SYDVKM. Trimming pared 4 bases from V and 13 bases from J, leaving 13 bases between. The CDR3 has 12 residues. The CDR3 DNA is TGTGCCAGCAGTTCCCATCTAGCGGGACTGTTTTTT. It is translated as CASSSHLAGLFF.

This chain joins TRBV2 and TRBJ2-4, with D unclear. The V end lost 1 base, the J end lost 0 bases, and 4 bases lay between the germline ends. The CDR3 sequence is 14 residues long. Germline values: CDR1 SNHLY, CDR2 FYNNEI. The chain's CDR3 is CASSEEQAKNIQYF. As DNA, the CDR3 is TGTGCCAGCAGTGAAGAACAAGCCAAAAACATTCAGTACTTC.

V gene TRBV5-1 combines with J gene TRBJ1-3; no firm D call. The CDR3 consists of 16 residues. V was cut by 4 bases and J by 0 bases, with 14 bases left in between. The germline CDR1 and CDR2 sequences are SGHRS and YFSETQ. CDR3: CASSPASSSSGNTIYF. In DNA form, the CDR3 reads TGCGCCAGCAGCCCGGCGAGCAGCAGCTCTGGAAACACCATATATTTT.

V gene TRBV5-8 combines with J gene TRBJ2-5, with no clear D. Germline V CDR1 and CDR2: SGHTS, YDEGEE. The CDR3 is made up of 15 amino acids. Trimming left V 4 bases short and J 1 base short, with 14 bases between. CDR3 bases: TGTGCCAGCAGCCCACGTACGGGTTCCCAAGAGACCCAGTACTTC. It specifies CASSPRTGSQETQYF.

CDR3 in DNA: TGCGCCAGCAGCTACCGACAGGGGGACACCGGGGAGCTGTTTTTT. Translated: CASSYRQGDTGELFF. The chain links TRBV5-1 to TRBJ2-2, with 9 bases matching TRBD1. Germline CDR1 and CDR2: SGHRS and YFSETQ. The CDR3 extends over 15 amino acids. V shed 3 bases and J 3 bases; nucleotides not matched to a gene: 3.

The gene calls are TRBV5-4 and TRBJ1-2; TRBD1 might be the D (6 bases). Germline CDR1 is SGHNT and CDR2 is YYREEE (reference sequence). This CDR3 is built from 14 residues. V was pared by 4 bases and J by 8 bases, with 18 bases between. The CDR3 loop reads CASSPRGAQGGYTF. Written as DNA, the CDR3 is TGTGCCAGCAGCCCAAGGGGGGCCCAGGGGGGCTACACCTTC.

The rearrangement joins TRBV5-4 to TRBJ2-5; 7 positions agree with TRBD1. This CDR3 region has 15 residues. With 4 bases clipped from V and 1 base from J, the junction kept 7 bases outside the gene matches. CDR1 is SGHNT and CDR2 is YYREEE in the germline V gene (reference sequence). CDR3 bases: TGTGCCAGCAGCCCCGAGACAGGGCTCCAAGAGACCCAGTACTTC. Protein: CASSPETGLQETQYF.

The genes are TRBV6-6 and TRBJ1-2; 8 bases agree with TRBD1. CDR1 and CDR2 (germline): MNHNY, SVGAGI (reference sequence). The CDR3 covers 15 residues. Trimming cost V 5 bases and J 5 bases; bases outside gene matches: 10. The CDR3 loop reads CASSDPQGAVYGYTF. The CDR3 coding sequence is TGTGCCAGCAGTGATCCGCAGGGGGCGGTGTATGGCTACACCTTC.

The chain links TRBV27 to TRBJ2-7, with 9 bases fitting TRBD2. The CDR3 sequence is 15 residues long. J gave up 2 bases and V 3 bases, and 5 bases lay outside the gene matches. Germline CDR1 reads MNHEY; CDR2 reads SMNVEV (reference sequence). The CDR3 loop reads CASSFSAGGPYEQYF. CDR3 bases: TGTGCCAGCAGTTTTTCTGCGGGAGGGCCCTACGAGCAGTACTTC.

V and J are TRBV6-5 and TRBJ2-7, with D unresolved. V dropped 2 bases and J dropped 2 bases, with 7 bases sitting between them. The CDR3 runs 13 residues. From germline, CDR1 is MNHEY and CDR2 SVGAGI. CDR3 region: CASSYTVTYEQYF. The CDR3 DNA is TGTGCCAGCAGTTACACGGTTACCTACGAGCAGTACTTC.

The rearrangement joins TRBV2 to TRBJ2-4; D ambiguous. The CDR3 covers 12 residues. The germline V gene has CDR1 SNHLY and CDR2 FYNNEI. Trimming took off 6 bases at V and 5 bases at J, with 8 bases between the two ends. The CDR3 spells CASSRQENIQYF. The CDR3 DNA sequence: TGTGCCAGCAGCAGGCAGGAAAACATTCAGTACTTC. Full variable domain (outside the CDR3, taken from reference TRBV2 and TRBJ2-4): EPEVTQTPSHQVTQMGQEVILRCVPISNHLYFYWYRQILGQKVEFLVSFYNNEISEKSEIFDDQFSVERPDGSNFTLKIRSTKLEDSAMYFCASSRQENIQYFGAGTRLSVL.

This chain links TRBV25-1 with TRBJ2-2; D remains unclear. Germline V gives CDR1 MGHDK, CDR2 SYGVNS. The CDR3 length is 13 residues. Trimming stripped 3 bases from V and 3 bases from J, with 5 bases between. The CDR3: CASSDFYTGELFF. CDR3 in DNA: TGTGCCAGCAGTGATTTCTACACCGGGGAGCTGTTTTTT. Drawing the rest from reference TRBV25-1 and TRBJ2-2, the complete variable domain is EADIYQTPRYLVIGTGKKITLECSQTMGHDKMYWYQQDPGMELHLIHYSYGVNSTEKGDLSSESTVSRIRTEHFPLTLESARPSHTSQYLCASSDFYTGELFFGEGSRLTVL.

The chain is built from TRBV9 and TRBJ2-1; no reliable D call. V was trimmed by 1 base and J by 7 bases, leaving 18 bases between them. The CDR3 is 16 amino acids. CDR1 and CDR2 (germline): SGDLS, YYNGEE. CDR3 DNA sequence: TGTGCCAGCAGCGTATTCCCTGGCCAGGCAACAAATGAGCAGTTCTTC. It codes for CASSVFPGQATNEQFF.

Comment on this clone: The sample has other DNA sequences that encode this CDR3 too. V and J are TRBV5-1 and TRBJ1-2; possible D gene TRBD1, 6 bases. Trimming left V 3 bases short and J 1 base short, with 7 bases between. Per germline, CDR1 SGHRS and CDR2 YFSETQ. The CDR3 spans 13 residues. The CDR3 region has the DNA TGCGCCAGCAGCTCGGACAGTAACTATGGCTACACCTTC. It encodes CASSSDSNYGYTF.

The chain is built from TRBV12-5 and TRBJ2-7; 9 bases map to TRBD1. Germline CDR1 and CDR2: LGHNT and FRNRAP. Trimming took 5 bases from V and 4 from J; bases not matched to a gene: 9. The CDR3 contains 15 residues. CDR3 bases: TGTGCTAGTGGTCTGGGACAGGGTCGTTTTTACGAGCAGTACTTC. This codes for CASGLGQGRFYEQYF.

As DNA, the CDR3 is TGCGCCAGCAGCTCCGGCGGACAGGGGTTGTACGAGCAGTACTTC. It encodes CASSSGGQGLYEQYF. The chain recombines TRBV5-1 with TRBJ2-7; TRBD1 matches at 9 bases. This CDR3 spans 15 amino acids. Germline CDR1 and CDR2: SGHRS and YFSETQ. J was trimmed by 4 bases and V by 3 bases; bases with no gene match: 8. The full variable domain, completed using reference TRBV5-1 and TRBJ2-7, is KAGVTQTPRYLIKTRGQQVTLSCSPISGHRSVSWYQQTPGQGLQFLFEYFSETQRNKGNFPGRFSGRQFSNSRSEMNVSTLELGDSALYLCASSSGGQGLYEQYFGPGTRLTVT.

The V call is TRBV9, the J call TRBJ1-2; 7 positions match TRBD1. Per the germline V gene, CDR1 is SGDLS and CDR2 is YYNGEE. The ends lost 4 bases at V and 1 base at J; junction bases unmatched: 7. The CDR3 contains 15 residues. In DNA form, the CDR3 reads TGTGCCAGCAGCACCCGTCGACAGGGTAACTATGGCTACACCTTC. As protein: CASSTRRQGNYGYTF.

This sequence joins TRBV4-3 and TRBJ2-7; TRBD2 is a possible D gene (6 bases). The CDR3 covers 16 residues. Germline loops: CDR1 LGHNA, CDR2 YSLEER. Trimming shortened V by 3 bases and J by 2 bases, and 17 bases separated the two germline ends. DNA of the CDR3: TGCGCCAGCAGCCAGGGTACCGGGACTCACCCCTACGAGCAGTACTTC. This sequence encodes CASSQGTGTHPYEQYF.

V is TRBV5-8 and J is TRBJ2-7; the match to TRBD1 covers 9 bases. CDR3 length: 13 amino acids. V shed 5 bases, J shed 2 bases, and the junction held 2 bases outside the gene matches. Per the germline V gene, CDR1 is SGHTS and CDR2 is YDEGEE. This CDR3 is CASSRQGAYEQYF. CDR3 coding DNA: TGTGCCAGCAGTCGACAGGGGGCCTACGAGCAGTACTTC.

J is TRBJ1-2 and V is TRBV19, with a possible D match to TRBD1 (5 bases). Germline V gene lookup returns CDR1 LNHDA and CDR2 SQIVND (reference sequence). The ends were cut back, 5 bases at V and 0 bases at J, with 13 bases in the middle. CDR3 length: 15 amino acids. The DNA of the CDR3 is TGTGCCAGTAGTTACACAGGACTCTCTAACTATGGCTACACCTTC. It codes for CASSYTGLSNYGYTF.

The V and J genes are TRBV18 and TRBJ1-1, with 9 bases identical to TRBD1. Germline V gene lookup returns CDR1 KGHSH and CDR2 LQKENI. The CDR3 totals 15 residues. The junction had 8 bases not matched to a gene; V was cut back by 6 bases and J by 3 bases. CDR3 nucleotide sequence: TGTGCCAGCTCCCACAGTGGACAGGGGTACACTGAAGCTTTCTTT. Residues: CASSHSGQGYTEAFF.